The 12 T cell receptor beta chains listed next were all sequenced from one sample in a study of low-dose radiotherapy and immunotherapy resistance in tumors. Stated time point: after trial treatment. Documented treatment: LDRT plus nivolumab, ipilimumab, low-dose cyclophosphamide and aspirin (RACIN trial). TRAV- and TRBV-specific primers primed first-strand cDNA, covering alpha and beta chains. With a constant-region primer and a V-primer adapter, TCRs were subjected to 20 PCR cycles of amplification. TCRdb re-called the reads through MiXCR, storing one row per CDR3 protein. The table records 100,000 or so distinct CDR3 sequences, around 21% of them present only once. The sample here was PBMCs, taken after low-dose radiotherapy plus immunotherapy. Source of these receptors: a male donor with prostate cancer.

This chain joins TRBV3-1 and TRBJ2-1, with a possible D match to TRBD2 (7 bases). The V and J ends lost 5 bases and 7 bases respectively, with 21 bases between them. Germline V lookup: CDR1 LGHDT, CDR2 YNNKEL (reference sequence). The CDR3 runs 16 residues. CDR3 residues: CASSTRGQRGRNEQFF. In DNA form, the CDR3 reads TGTGCCAGCAGCACCCGAGGACAGCGGGGTCGGAATGAGCAGTTCTTC.

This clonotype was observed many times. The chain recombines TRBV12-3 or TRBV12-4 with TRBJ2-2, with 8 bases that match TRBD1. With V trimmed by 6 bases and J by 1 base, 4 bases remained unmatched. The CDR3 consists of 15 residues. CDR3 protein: CASRLGTGNTGELFF. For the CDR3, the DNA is TGTGCCAGCAGACTCGGGACAGGGAACACCGGGGAGCTGTTTTTT.

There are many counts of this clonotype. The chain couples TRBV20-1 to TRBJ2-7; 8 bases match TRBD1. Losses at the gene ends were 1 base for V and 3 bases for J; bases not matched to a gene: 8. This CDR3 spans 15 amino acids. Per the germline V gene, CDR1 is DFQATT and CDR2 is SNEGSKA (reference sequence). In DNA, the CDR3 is TGCAGTGCTAGAGGACGGACAGGGCTTAACTACGAGCAGTACTTC. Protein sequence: CSARGRTGLNYEQYF.

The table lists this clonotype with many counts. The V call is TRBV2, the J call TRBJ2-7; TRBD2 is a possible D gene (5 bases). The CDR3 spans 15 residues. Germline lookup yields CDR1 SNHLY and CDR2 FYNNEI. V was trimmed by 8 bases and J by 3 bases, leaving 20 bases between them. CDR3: CASSPEVGVGYEQYF. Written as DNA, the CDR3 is TGTGCCAGCTCGCCGGAGGTGGGAGTTGGCTACGAGCAGTACTTC.

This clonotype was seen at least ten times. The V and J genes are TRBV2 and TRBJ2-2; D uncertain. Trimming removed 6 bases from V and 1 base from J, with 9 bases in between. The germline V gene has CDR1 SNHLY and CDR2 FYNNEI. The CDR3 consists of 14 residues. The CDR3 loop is CASRVDGNTGELFF. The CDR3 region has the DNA TGTGCCAGCAGGGTTGACGGGAACACCGGGGAGCTGTTTTTT. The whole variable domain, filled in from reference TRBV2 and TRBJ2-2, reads EPEVTQTPSHQVTQMGQEVILRCVPISNHLYFYWYRQILGQKVEFLVSFYNNEISEKSEIFDDQFSVERPDGSNFTLKIRSTKLEDSAMYFCASRVDGNTGELFFGEGSRLTVL.

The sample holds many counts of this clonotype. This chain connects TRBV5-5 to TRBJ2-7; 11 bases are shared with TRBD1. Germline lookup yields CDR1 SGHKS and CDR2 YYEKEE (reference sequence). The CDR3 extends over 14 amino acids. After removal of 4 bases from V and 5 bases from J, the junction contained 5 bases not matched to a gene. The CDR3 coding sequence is TGTGCCAGCAGCCCGGGACAGGGGGTCAACGAGCAGTACTTC. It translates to CASSPGQGVNEQYF.

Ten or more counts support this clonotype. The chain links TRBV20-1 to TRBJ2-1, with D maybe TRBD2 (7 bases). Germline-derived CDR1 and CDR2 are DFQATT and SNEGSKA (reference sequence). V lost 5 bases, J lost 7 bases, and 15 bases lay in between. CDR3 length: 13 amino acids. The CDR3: CSAPAGGANEQFF. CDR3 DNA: TGCAGTGCTCCAGCTGGGGGGGCTAATGAGCAGTTCTTC.

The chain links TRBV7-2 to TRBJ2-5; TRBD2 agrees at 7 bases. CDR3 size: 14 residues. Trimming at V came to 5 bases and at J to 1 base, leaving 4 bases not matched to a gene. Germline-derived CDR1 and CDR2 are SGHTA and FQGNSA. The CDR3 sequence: CASSEWTSQETQYF. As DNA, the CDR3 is TGTGCCAGCAGCGAGTGGACTAGCCAAGAGACCCAGTACTTC.

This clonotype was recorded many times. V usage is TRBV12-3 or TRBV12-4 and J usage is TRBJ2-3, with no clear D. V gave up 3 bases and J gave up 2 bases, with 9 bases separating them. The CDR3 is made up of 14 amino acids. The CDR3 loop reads CASSLAPITDTQYF. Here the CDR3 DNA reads TGTGCCAGCAGTTTGGCCCCCATCACAGATACGCAGTATTTT.

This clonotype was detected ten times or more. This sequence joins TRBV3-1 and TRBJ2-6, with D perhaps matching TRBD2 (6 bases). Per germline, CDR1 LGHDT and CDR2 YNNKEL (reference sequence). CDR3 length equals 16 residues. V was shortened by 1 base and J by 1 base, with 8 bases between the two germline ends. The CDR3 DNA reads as TGTGCCAGCAGCCAAGGGGGGGTGTCTGGGGCCAACGTCCTGACTTTC. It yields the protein CASSQGGVSGANVLTF.

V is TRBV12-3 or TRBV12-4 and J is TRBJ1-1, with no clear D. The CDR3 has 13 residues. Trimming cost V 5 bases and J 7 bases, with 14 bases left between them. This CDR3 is CASSSRPGSEAFF. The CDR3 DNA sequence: TGTGCCAGCAGTAGCCGACCGGGGAGTGAAGCTTTCTTT.

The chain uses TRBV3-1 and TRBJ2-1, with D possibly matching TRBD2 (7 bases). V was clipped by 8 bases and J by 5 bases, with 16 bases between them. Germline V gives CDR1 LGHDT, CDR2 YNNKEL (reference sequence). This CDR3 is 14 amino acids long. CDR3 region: CASSRGGTHNEQFF. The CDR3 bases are TGTGCCAGCTCTAGGGGGGGCACCCACAATGAGCAGTTCTTC.